These 10 T cell receptor beta chains came from one sample sequenced in a study of chemoradiotherapy in HPV16-positive cancers. Sequencing used immunoSEQ multiplex PCR; TCRdb keeps in-frame clones, though not all of them. The sample lists roughly 15,000 clones, about four fifths occurring once. Collection took place from a patient who underwent chemoradiotherapy. These receptors originate from a human donor with HPV-associated anogenital cancer.

The V and J genes are TRBV7-2 and TRBJ1-5, with D perhaps matching TRBD1 (5 bases). V was trimmed by 1 base and J by 3 bases, leaving 10 bases between them. The CDR3 loop spans 15 amino acids. Germline values: CDR1 SGHTA, CDR2 FQGNSA. The DNA for the CDR3 is TGTGCCAGCAGCTTAGACAGGCAGCCCAATCAGCCCCAGCATTTT. Translation: CASSLDRQPNQPQHF.

This chain uses TRBV5-1 with TRBJ1-3; D may be TRBD1 (5 bases). The CDR3 has 15 residues. Trimming pared 0 bases from V and 0 bases from J, leaving 7 bases between. Germline-derived CDR1 and CDR2 are SGHRS and YFSETQ. The CDR3: CASSLDRSSGNTIYF. CDR3 in DNA: TGCGCCAGCAGCTTGGACAGGAGCTCTGGAAACACCATATATTTT.

The V gene is TRBV7-3, the J gene TRBJ2-3; 8 bases agree with TRBD1. Germline V gene data show CDR1 as SGHTA and CDR2 as FQGTGA. The length of the CDR3 is 16 residues. J gave up 1 base and V 1 base, and 4 bases lay outside the gene matches. The CDR3 loop reads CASSLRAGGRTDTQYF. In nucleotides, the CDR3 is TGTGCCAGCAGCTTAAGGGCAGGGGGCCGCACAGATACGCAGTATTTT.

The rearrangement joins TRBV7-8 to TRBJ2-7; 8 positions agree with TRBD2. J lost 5 bases, V lost 5 bases, and 8 bases had no gene match. Germline V gene lookup returns CDR1 SGHVS and CDR2 FQNEAQ. The CDR3 length is 14 residues. The CDR3 nucleotides read TGTGCCAGCAGCCTTAGCGGGGTTGAAGACGAGCAGTACTTC. This sequence encodes CASSLSGVEDEQYF.

This sequence joins TRBV7-2 and TRBJ2-1; D perhaps matches TRBD1 (5 bases). CDR1 is SGHTA, CDR2 FQGNSA, per germline. V was cut by 2 bases and J by 5 bases, with 7 bases left in between. This CDR3 has 13 amino acids. The CDR3, as DNA: TGTGCCAGCAGCTTACAACAGGACAATGAGCAGTTCTTC. Translated, it gives CASSLQQDNEQFF.

J is TRBJ2-7 and V is TRBV14; D may match TRBD1 or TRBD2 (5 bases each). Trimming stripped 0 bases from V and 0 bases from J, with 24 bases between. The CDR3 sequence is 20 residues long. CDR1 is SGHDN and CDR2 is FVKESK in the germline V gene. CDR3 sequence reads: CASSQDTRFIGRESSYEQYF. CDR3 DNA: TGTGCCAGCAGCCAAGATACGAGGTTTATCGGCAGGGAGAGCTCCTACGAGCAGTACTTC.

This clone was seen just once. The V gene is TRBV6-9, the J gene TRBJ2-3, with D uncertain. Trimming removed 8 bases from V and 3 bases from J, with 12 bases in between. The CDR3 is made up of 13 amino acids. Germline CDR1 is MNHGY and CDR2 is SVAAGI. The CDR3: CASPDLETDTQYF. The CDR3 region has the DNA TGTGCCAGCCCCGACCTGGAAACAGATACGCAGTATTTT.

As to this clone: One end of the junction fails to match germline, which may point to a read error. This sequence joins TRBV6-6 and TRBJ1-2; perhaps TRBD1 as D (5 bases). From germline, CDR1 is MNHNY and CDR2 SVGAGI (reference sequence). This CDR3 comprises 13 residues. DNA of the CDR3: TGTGCCAGCAGTTACGATCTCGGGACCTTTCATCTCTTC. It translates to CASSYDLGTFHLF.

The rearrangement joins TRBV6-1 to TRBJ2-5; D might be TRBD2 (7 bases). CDR1 and CDR2 (germline): MNHNS, SASEGT. The V end lost 2 bases, the J end lost 5 bases, and 15 bases lay between the germline ends. There are 15 residues in the CDR3. The CDR3 reads CASSERGGGVETQYF. The CDR3 region has the DNA TGTGCCAGCAGTGAAAGGGGGGGTGGGGTGGAGACCCAGTACTTC.

This clone was counted between two and nine times. This chain joins TRBV4-2 and TRBJ2-1, with 8 bases that match TRBD2. The CDR3 is 17 amino acids. Germline loops: CDR1 LGHNA, CDR2 YNFKEQ. V lost 0 bases to trimming and J lost 1 base; unmatched junction nucleotides: 5. Written as DNA, the CDR3 is TGTGCCAGCAGCCAAGACGGCGGGAGGAAATCCTACAATGAGCAGTTCTTC. Translating it yields CASSQDGGRKSYNEQFF.